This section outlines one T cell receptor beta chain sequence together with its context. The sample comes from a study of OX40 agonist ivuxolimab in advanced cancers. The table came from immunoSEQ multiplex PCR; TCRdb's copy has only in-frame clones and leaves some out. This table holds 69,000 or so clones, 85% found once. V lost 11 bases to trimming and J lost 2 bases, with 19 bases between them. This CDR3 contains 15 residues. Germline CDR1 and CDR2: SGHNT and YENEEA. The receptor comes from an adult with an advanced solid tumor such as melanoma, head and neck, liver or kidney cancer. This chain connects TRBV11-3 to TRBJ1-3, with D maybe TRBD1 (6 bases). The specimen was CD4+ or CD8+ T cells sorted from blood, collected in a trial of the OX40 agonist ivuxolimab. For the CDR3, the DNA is TGTGCCTCAGCGGTACAGGGAAGCGCTGGAAACACCATATATTTT. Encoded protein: CASAVQGSAGNTIYF.